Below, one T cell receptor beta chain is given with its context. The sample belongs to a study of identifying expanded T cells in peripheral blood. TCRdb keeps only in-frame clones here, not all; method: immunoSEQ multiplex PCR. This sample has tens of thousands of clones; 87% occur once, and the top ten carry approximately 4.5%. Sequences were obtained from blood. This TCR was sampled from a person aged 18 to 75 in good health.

The CDR3 sequence is CASIIPRGWGKETQYF. The CDR3 nucleotides read TGTGCCAGCATTATTCCTAGGGGATGGGGGAAAGAGACCCAGTACTTC. The rearrangement uses TRBV6-4 and TRBJ2-5; D might be TRBD1 or TRBD2, each matching 5 bases. CDR3 length: 16 residues. Germline lookup yields CDR1 MRHNA and CDR2 SNTAGT. V lost 7 bases to trimming and J lost 3 bases, with 21 bases between them.